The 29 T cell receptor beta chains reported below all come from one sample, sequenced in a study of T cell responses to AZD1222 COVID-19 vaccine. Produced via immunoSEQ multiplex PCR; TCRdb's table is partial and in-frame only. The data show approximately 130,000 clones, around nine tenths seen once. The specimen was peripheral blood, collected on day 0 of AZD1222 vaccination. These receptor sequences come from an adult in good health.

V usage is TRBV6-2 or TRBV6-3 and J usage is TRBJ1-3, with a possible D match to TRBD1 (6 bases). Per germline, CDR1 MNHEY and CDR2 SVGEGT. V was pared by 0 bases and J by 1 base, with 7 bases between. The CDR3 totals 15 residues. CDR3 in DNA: TGTGCCAGCAGTTACTCCCAGGGGTCTGGAAACACCATATATTTT. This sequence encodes CASSYSQGSGNTIYF.

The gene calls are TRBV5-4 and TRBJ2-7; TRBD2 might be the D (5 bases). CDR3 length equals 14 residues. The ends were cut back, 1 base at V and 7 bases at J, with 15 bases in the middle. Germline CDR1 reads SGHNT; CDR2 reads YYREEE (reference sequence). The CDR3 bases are TGTGCCAGCAGCTTGCGGGCCCCTTCGGGGGAGCAGTACTTC. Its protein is CASSLRAPSGEQYF.

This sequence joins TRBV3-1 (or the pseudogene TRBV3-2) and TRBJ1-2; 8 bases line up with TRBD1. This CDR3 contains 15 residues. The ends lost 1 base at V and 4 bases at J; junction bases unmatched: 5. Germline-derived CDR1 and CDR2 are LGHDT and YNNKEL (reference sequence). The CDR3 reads CASSQGTGSGYGYTF. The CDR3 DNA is TGTGCCAGCAGCCAAGGGACAGGGTCTGGCTATGGCTACACCTTC.

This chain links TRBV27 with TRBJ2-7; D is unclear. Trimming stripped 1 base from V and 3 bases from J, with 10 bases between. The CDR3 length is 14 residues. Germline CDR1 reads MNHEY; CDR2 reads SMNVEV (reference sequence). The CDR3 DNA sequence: TGTGCCAGCAGTTTATACCCTGTAATCTACGAGCAGTACTTC. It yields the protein CASSLYPVIYEQYF.

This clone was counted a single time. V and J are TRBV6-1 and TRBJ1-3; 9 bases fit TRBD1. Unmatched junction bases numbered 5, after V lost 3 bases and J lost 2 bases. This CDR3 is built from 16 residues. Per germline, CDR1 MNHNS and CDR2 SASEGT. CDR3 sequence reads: CASSDRTGGPGNTIYF. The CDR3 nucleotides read TGTGCCAGCAGTGACCGTACAGGGGGCCCTGGAAACACCATATATTTT.

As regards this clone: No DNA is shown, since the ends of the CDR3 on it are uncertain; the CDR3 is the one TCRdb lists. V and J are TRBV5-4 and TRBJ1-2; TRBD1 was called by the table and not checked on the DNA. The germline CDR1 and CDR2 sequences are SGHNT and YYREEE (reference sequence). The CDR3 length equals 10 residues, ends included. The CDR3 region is CASSFGRGTF.

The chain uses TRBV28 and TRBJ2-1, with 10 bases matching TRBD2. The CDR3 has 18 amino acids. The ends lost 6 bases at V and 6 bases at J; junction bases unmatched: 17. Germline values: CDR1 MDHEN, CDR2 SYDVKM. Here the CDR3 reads CASSVPTWGTSVGNEQFF. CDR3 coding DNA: TGTGCCAGCAGCGTTCCTACGTGGGGGACTAGCGTTGGCAATGAGCAGTTCTTC.

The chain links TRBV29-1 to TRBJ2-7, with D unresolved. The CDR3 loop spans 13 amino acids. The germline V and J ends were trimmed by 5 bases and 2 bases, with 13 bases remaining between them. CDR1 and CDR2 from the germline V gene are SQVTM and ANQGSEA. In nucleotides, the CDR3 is TGCAGCGTTCAACGACTTTTAACCTACGAGCAGTACTTC. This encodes CSVQRLLTYEQYF.

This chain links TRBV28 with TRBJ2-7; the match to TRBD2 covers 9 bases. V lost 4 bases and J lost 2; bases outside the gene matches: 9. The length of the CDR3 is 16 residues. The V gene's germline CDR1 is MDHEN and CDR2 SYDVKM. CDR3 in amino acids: CASSSPSLAGTYEQYF. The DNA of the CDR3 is TGTGCCAGCAGTTCCCCCTCCCTAGCGGGAACCTACGAGCAGTACTTC.

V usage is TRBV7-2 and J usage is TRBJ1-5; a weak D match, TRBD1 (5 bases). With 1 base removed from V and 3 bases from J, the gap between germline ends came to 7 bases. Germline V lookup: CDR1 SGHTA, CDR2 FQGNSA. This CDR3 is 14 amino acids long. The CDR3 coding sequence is TGTGCCAGCAGCTTAGGCAGGGCCAATCAGCCCCAGCATTTT. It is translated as CASSLGRANQPQHF. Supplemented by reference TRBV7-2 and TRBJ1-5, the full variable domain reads GAGVSQSPSNKVTEKGKDVELRCDPISGHTALYWYRQSLGQGLEFLIYFQGNSAPDKSGLPSDRFSAERTGGSVSTLTIQRTQQEDSAVYLCASSLGRANQPQHFGDGTRLSIL.

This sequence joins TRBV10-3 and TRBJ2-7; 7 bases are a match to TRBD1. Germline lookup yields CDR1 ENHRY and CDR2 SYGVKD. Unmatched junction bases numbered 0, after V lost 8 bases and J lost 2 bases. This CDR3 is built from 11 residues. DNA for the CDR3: TGTGCCATCGGGACAGCCTACGAGCAGTACTTC. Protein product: CAIGTAYEQYF.

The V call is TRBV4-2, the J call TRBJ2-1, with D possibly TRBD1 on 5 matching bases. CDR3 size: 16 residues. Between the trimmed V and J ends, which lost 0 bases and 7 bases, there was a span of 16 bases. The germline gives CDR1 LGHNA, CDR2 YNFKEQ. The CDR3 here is CASSQEGQGGSNEQFF. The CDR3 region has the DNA TGTGCCAGCAGCCAAGAAGGTCAGGGCGGCTCAAATGAGCAGTTCTTC.

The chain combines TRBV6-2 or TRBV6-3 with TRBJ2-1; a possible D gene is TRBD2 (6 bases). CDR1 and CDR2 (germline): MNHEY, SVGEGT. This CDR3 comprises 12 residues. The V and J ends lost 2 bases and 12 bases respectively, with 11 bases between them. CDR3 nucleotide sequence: TGTGCCAGCAGTTACAGTCCTAGCGTGCAGTTCTTC. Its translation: CASSYSPSVQFF.

The CDR3, as DNA: TGCGCCAGCAGCTTCTTAACGCCAGGGGGCACTGAAGCTTTCTTT. It codes for CASSFLTPGGTEAFF. The chain uses TRBV5-1 and TRBJ1-1, with 7 positions matching TRBD1. This CDR3 spans 15 amino acids. Per the germline V gene, CDR1 is SGHRS and CDR2 is YFSETQ. Trimming cost V 2 bases and J 4 bases; bases outside gene matches: 8.

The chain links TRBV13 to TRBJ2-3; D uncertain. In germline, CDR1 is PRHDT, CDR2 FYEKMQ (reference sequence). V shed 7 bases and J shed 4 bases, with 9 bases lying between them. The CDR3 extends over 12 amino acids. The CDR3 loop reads CASNKNPDTQYF. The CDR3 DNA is TGTGCCAGCAACAAGAATCCAGATACGCAGTATTTT.

The CDR3 is CASVTGAMNTEAFF. CDR3 coding DNA: TGTGCCAGCGTCACAGGGGCGATGAACACTGAAGCTTTCTTT. The chain combines TRBV28 with TRBJ1-1; 7 positions agree with TRBD1. The V gene's germline CDR1 is MDHEN and CDR2 SYDVKM. With V trimmed by 8 bases and J by 0 bases, 6 bases remained unmatched. The CDR3 is 14 amino acids.

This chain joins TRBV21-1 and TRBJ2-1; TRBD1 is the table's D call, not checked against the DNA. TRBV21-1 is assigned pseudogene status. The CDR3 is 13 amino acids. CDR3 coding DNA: TGTGCCAGCACTAGGGGTCCCCTCAATGAGCAGTTCTTC. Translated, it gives CASTRGPLNEQFF.

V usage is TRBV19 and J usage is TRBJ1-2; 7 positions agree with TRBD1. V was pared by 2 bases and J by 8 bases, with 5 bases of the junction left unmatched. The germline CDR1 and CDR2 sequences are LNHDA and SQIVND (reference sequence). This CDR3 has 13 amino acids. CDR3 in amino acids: CASSIIGGAGYTF. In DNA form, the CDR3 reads TGTGCCAGTAGTATAATAGGGGGCGCAGGCTACACCTTC.

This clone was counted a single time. The CDR3 nucleotides are TGTGCCAGTAGTATAGTCTTGGGTGGACTAGCGGCCTTCTACGAGCAGTACTTC. Its translation: CASSIVLGGLAAFYEQYF. V and J are TRBV19 and TRBJ2-7; 10 bases match TRBD2. J gave up 3 bases and V 1 base, and 12 bases lay outside the gene matches. Looked up from germline, CDR1 is LNHDA and CDR2 is SQIVND (reference sequence). This CDR3 has 18 amino acids.

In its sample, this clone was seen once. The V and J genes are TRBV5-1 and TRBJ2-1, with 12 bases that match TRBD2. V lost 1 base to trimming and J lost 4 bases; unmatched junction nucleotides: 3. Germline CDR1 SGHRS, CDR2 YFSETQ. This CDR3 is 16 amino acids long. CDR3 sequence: CASSLSGTSGYNEQFF. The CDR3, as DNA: TGCGCCAGCAGCTTGTCCGGGACTAGCGGGTACAATGAGCAGTTCTTC.

The CDR3 loop reads CASSLGTGIGPRSNSPLHF. In nucleotides, the CDR3 is TGTGCCAGCAGCTTGGGGACAGGGATCGGCCCTCGATCTAATTCACCCCTCCACTTT. The V gene is TRBV5-4, the J gene TRBJ1-6; 8 positions match TRBD1. CDR1 is SGHNT, CDR2 YYREEE, per germline (reference sequence). CDR3 length: 19 residues. J gave up 6 bases and V 0 bases, and 14 bases lay outside the gene matches.

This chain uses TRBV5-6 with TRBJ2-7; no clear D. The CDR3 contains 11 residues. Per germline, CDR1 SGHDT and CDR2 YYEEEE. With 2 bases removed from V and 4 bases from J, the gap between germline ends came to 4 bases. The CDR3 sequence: CASSFGYEQYF. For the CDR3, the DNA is TGTGCCAGCAGCTTCGGTTACGAGCAGTACTTC.

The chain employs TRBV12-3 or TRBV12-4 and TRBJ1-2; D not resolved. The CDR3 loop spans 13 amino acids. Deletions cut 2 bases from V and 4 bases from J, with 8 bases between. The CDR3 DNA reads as TGTGCCAGCAGTTTAATGGTTAGCTATGGCTACACCTTC. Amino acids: CASSLMVSYGYTF.

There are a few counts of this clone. The CDR3 sequence: CASSTLGAGGPYEQYF. DNA of the CDR3: TGTGCCAGCAGTACCTTGGGGGCGGGAGGTCCCTACGAGCAGTACTTC. The chain has TRBV28 and TRBJ2-7; 8 nucleotides agree with TRBD2. There are 16 residues in the CDR3. V lost 5 bases and J lost 2; bases outside the gene matches: 11. Germline V gene data show CDR1 as MDHEN and CDR2 as SYDVKM.

CDR3 DNA sequence: TGCGCCAGCAGCTCCAGGGGCCGATCGAACACTGAAGCTTTCTTT. Protein sequence: CASSSRGRSNTEAFF. The rearrangement uses TRBV5-1 and TRBJ1-1, with D perhaps matching TRBD1 (6 bases). V lost 3 bases to trimming and J lost 1 base, with 13 bases between them. The germline V gene encodes CDR1 SGHRS and CDR2 YFSETQ. This CDR3 is built from 15 residues.

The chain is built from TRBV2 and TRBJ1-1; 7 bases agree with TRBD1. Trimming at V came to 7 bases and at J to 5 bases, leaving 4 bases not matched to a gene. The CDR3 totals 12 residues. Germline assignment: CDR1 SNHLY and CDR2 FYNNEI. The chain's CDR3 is CASTTGPTEAFF. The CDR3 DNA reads TGTGCCAGCACGACAGGGCCAACTGAAGCTTTCTTT.

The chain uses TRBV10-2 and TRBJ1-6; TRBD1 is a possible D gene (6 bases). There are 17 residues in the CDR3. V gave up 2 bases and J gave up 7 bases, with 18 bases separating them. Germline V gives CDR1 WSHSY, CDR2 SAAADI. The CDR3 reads CASSEAGWGTQNSPLHF. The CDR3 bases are TGCGCCAGCAGTGAGGCGGGGTGGGGGACACAGAATTCACCCCTCCACTTT.

CDR3 region: CAIRRQGRDYGYTF. In nucleotides, the CDR3 is TGTGCCATCAGGCGACAGGGTAGGGACTATGGCTACACCTTC. J is TRBJ1-2 and V is TRBV10-3, with 7 bases aligning to TRBD1. After removal of 6 bases from V and 3 bases from J, the junction contained 7 bases not matched to a gene. The CDR3 loop spans 14 amino acids. Germline V CDR1 and CDR2: ENHRY, SYGVKD.

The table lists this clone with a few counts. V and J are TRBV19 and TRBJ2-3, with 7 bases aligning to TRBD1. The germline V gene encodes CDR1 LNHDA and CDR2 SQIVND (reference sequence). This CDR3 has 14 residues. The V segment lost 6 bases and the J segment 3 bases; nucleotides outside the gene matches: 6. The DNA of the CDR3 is TGTGCCAGTAGGGACAGGATAGGAACAGATACGCAGTATTTT. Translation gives CASRDRIGTDTQYF.